The source of this T cell receptor beta chain is a study of blood T cell repertoires in COVID-19. V shed 2 bases and J 4 bases; nucleotides not matched to a gene: 3. This CDR3 comprises 15 residues. In germline, CDR1 is LGHDT, CDR2 YNNKEL (reference sequence). Measured with immunoSEQ multiplex PCR; TCRdb has only the in-frame clones, and not every one. The repertoire holds 350,000 or so clones, with around 89% as singletons. The receptor was isolated from a man in his late teens or twenties with active or convalescent COVID-19. Sequenced input: peripheral blood. The rearrangement uses TRBV3-1 (or the pseudogene TRBV3-2) and TRBJ2-3, with 10 bases lining up with TRBD1. The CDR3 reads CASSQRDRGADTQYF. The CDR3 DNA follows: TGTGCCAGCAGCCAACGGGACAGGGGTGCAGATACGCAGTATTTT.